This T cell receptor beta chain comes out of a study of vaccination and CD4 T cells after COVID-19. The Oncomine TCR Beta short-read assay sequenced DNA from cultured CD4+ T cells. TCRdb reprocessed the PCR reads with MiXCR, giving one entry per CDR3 protein. The sample has around 8,000 distinct CDR3 sequences; about 43% are singletons. The treatment here: approximately 10-day PBMC culture with coronavirus spike peptide pools or control peptides (ViraFEST assay). Ahead of the COVID-19 pandemic (2011-2018), the CD4+ T cells of the unexposed donor were collected. Following expansion of antigen-specific T cells with peptide pools, ViraFEST then sequenced TCRs. Only a few counts were recorded for this clonotype. The antigen is not known. Trimming cost V 5 bases and J 6 bases, with 17 bases left between them. The CDR3 totals 15 residues. Germline CDR1 and CDR2: MNHNS and SASEGT.

The V call is TRBV6-1, the J call TRBJ2-1; TRBD2 might be the D (7 bases). The sample taken for sequencing was CD4+ T cells from blood, cultured in vitro. The receptor was derived from a human donor in good health. The CDR3 sequence: CASSPGGASRNEQFF. The CDR3 DNA reads as TGTGCCAGCAGTCCGGGGGGCGCAAGTCGCAATGAGCAGTTCTTC.